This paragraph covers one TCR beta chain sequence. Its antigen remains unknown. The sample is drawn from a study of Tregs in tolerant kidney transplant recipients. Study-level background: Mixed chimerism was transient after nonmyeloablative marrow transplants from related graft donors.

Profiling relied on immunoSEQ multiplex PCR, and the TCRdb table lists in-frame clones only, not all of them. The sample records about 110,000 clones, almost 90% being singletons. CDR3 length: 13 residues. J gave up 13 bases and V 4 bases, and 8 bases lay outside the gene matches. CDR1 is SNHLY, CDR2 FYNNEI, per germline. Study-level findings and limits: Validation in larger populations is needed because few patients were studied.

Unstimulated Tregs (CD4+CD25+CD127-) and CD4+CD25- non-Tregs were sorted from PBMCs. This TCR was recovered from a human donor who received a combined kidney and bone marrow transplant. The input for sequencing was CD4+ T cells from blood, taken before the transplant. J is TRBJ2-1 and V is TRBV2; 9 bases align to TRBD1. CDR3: CASSGTGDLPQFF. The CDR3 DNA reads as TGTGCCAGCAGTGGGACAGGGGACCTCCCCCAGTTCTTC. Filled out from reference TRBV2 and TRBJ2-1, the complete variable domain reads EPEVTQTPSHQVTQMGQEVILRCVPISNHLYFYWYRQILGQKVEFLVSFYNNEISEKSEIFDDQFSVERPDGSNFTLKIRSTKLEDSAMYFCASSGTGDLPQFFGPGTRLTVL.